This T cell receptor (beta chain) was recorded in a study of T cell responses to AZD1222 COVID-19 vaccine (dated by TCRdb to the early 2020s). In the study overall: TCR sequencing was performed for roughly 240 trial participants, of whom about 210 were given two doses of AZD1222 and around 25 were given two doses of MenACWY control vaccine. Trial participants were enrolled into age subgroups of 18-55, 56-69 and 70-plus years, which contained about 150, 28 and 57 TCR-sequenced participants, respectively. On the study overall, not on this receptor specifically: Participants were mostly white British, with more females than males. The authors suggested clonal diversity may have been underestimated. Spike-specific TCR breadth and depth rose significantly after two AZD1222 doses compared with day 0 and with MenACWY recipients. In the small 56-69-year group, the increase in depth fell short of significance, most likely because of low power. No day 14 peak-response samples were available, so repertoires were characterized only after the peak T cell response. Conclusions about previously exposed vaccinees are limited, since just a handful of AZD1222 recipients were seropositive for SARS-CoV-2 at baseline. The vaccine-associated CD4 TCRs covered the entire spike protein, and the dominant responses fell in regions 160-218 and 743-854. Reportedly, close to half of the unique spike-specific TCRs recognized epitopes lying outside the regions that are mutated in the B.1.351 and B.1.1.7 variants.

The meaning of the sample's time point label: baseline before first vaccination. Vaccinee samples were obtained from the UK trials COV001 and COV002, which included a single-blind randomized controlled phase 2/3 trial of AZD1222 (ChAdOx1 nCoV-19) in healthy adults. Trial participant PBMC samples were collected at day 0 and day 28 after the second dose for TCRbeta chain sequencing. The CDR3 regions of human TCRbeta chains were subjected to immunosequencing. The study's processing was this. Repertoire TCRs were checked for matches against a reference library of SARS-CoV-2-specific TCRs that had been generated using the MIRA antigen-specificity platform. Breadth was defined as the fraction of unique TCRs that were SARS-CoV-2-associated, and depth was defined as the fraction of total T cells that were SARS-CoV-2-associated. Using the MIRA data, each spike-specific TCR was mapped to the spike region that the TCR reacts to and placed in a CD4 or CD8 class. Log10-transformed breadth and depth values were compared by one-way ANOVA with Sidak's multiple comparisons tests. TCRdb retrieved this table from immuneACCESS and kept in-frame rearrangements only. Not all clones are present; in checked studies, unresolved V genes account for under half, and no reason is known for the remainder. The DNA was the basis for D and trimming; V, J and clone size are from that table. The sample table gives under 150,000 clones. The ten most abundant clones make up about 2% of the sample.

A note on this clone: This clone's antigen is unknown.

CDR1 and CDR2 are drawn from the germline V gene: MNHEY, SVGEGT. There are 11 amino acids in the CDR3, from cysteine to phenylalanine inclusive. Just CDR3 DNA is preserved here, 33 bases in frame from base 1. V is pared back by 4 bases and J by 7 bases, with 8 bases lying between the germline termini. The V and J segments used are TRBV6-2 or TRBV6-3 and TRBJ2-7; there is no confident call for the D gene. This clonotype originated in an adult in good health. Sequencing input: peripheral blood. The sequenced DNA: TGTGCCAGCAGTTCCGCCTGGGAGCAGTACTTC. It is translated as CASSSAWEQYF.